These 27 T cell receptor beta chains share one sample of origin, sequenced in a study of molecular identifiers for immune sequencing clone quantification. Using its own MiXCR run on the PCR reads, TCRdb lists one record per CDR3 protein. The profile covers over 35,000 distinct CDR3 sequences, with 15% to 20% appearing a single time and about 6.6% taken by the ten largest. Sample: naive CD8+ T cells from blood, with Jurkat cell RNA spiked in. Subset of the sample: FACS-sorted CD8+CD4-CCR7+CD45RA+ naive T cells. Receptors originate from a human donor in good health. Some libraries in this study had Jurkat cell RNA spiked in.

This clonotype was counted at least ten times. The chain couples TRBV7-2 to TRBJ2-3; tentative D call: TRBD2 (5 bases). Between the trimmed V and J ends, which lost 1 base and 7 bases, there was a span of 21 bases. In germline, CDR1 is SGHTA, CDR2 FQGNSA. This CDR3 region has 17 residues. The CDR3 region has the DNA TGTGCCAGCAGCTTAGGGGTAGCGCGGACCTCCTCACATACGCAGTATTTT. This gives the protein CASSLGVARTSSHTQYF.

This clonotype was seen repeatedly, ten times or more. The CDR3 coding sequence is TGTGCCAGCATGGGGACAGAGAACTATGGCTACACCTTC. This encodes CASMGTENYGYTF. The rearrangement joins TRBV6-2 or TRBV6-3 to TRBJ1-2; TRBD1 aligns across 7 bases. J gave up 2 bases and V 7 bases, and 4 bases lay outside the gene matches. Germline CDR1 and CDR2: MNHEY and SVGEGT. The CDR3 contains 13 residues.

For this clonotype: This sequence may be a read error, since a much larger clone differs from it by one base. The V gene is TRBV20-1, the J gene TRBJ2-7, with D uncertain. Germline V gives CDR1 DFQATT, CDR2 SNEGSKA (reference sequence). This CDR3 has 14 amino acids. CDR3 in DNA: TGCAGTGCAGTCGATCCTTATACCCCCTACGAGCGGTACTTC. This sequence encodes CSAVDPYTPYERYF.

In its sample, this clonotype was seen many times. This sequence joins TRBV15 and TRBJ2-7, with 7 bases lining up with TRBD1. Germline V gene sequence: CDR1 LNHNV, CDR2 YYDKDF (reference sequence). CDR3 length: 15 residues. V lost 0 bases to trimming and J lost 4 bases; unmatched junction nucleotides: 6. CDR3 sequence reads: CATSREAGGQYEQYF. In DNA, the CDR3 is TGTGCCACCAGCAGAGAGGCAGGGGGACAATACGAGCAGTACTTC.

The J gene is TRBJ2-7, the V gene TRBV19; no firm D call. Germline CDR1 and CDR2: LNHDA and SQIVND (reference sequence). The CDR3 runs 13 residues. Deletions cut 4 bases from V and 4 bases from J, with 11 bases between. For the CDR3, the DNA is TGTGCCAGTAGTAGCGCCGTAGGTTACGAGCAGTACTTC. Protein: CASSSAVGYEQYF. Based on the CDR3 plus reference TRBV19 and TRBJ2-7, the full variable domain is DGGITQSPKYLFRKEGQNVTLSCEQNLNHDAMYWYRQDPGQGLRLIYYSQIVNDFQKGDIAEGYSVSREKKESFPLTVTSAQKNPTAFYLCASSSAVGYEQYFGPGTRLTVT.

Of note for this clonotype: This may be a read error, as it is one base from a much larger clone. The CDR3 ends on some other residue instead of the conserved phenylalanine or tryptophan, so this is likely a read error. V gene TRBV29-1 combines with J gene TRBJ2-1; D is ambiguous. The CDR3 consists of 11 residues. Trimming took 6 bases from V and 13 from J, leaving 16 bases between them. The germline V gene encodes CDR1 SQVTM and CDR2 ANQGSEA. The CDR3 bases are TGCAGCGTCCCCTCAGGTACCTTCCAGTTCTAC. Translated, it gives CSVPSGTFQFY.

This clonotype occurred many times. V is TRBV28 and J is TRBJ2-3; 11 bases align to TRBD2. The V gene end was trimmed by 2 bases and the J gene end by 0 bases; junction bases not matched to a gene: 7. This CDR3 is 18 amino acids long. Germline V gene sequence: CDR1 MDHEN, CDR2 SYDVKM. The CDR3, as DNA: TGTGCCAGCAGTTTACCGGGACTAGCGGACCCTAGCACAGATACGCAGTATTTT. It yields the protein CASSLPGLADPSTDTQYF.

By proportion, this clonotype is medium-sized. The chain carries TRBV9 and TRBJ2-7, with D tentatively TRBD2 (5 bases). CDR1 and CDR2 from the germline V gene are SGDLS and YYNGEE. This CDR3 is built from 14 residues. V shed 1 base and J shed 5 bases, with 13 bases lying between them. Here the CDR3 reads CASSVLGINDEQYF. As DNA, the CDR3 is TGTGCCAGCAGCGTACTCGGGATAAACGACGAGCAGTACTTC.

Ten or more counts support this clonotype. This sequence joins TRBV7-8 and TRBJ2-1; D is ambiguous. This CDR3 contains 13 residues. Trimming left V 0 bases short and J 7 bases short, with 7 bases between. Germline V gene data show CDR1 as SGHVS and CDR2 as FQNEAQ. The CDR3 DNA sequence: TGTGCCAGCAGCTTAGCGCGTTGGAATGAGCAGTTCTTC. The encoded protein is CASSLARWNEQFF.

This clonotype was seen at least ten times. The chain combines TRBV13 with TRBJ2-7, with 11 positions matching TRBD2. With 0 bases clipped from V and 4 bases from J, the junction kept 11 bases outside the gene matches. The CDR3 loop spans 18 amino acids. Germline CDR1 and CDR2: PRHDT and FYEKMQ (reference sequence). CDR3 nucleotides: TGTGCCAGCAGCTTAGGCCCGGGGGCCGGGACTAGCGGATACGAGCAGTACTTC. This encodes CASSLGPGAGTSGYEQYF.

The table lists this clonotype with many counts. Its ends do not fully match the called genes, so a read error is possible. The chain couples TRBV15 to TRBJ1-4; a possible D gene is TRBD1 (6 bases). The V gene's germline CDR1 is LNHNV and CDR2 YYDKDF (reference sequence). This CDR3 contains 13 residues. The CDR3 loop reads CATSRDGGSPPIF. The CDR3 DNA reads TGTGCCACCAGCAGAGATGGGGGCAGTCCACCGATTTTT. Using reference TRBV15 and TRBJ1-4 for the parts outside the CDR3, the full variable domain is DAMVIQNPRYQVTQFGKPVTLSCSQTLNHNVMYWYQQKSSQAPKLLFHYYDKDFNNEADTPDNFQSRRPNTSFCFLDIRSPGLGDTAMYLCATSRDGGSPPIFGSGTQLSVL.

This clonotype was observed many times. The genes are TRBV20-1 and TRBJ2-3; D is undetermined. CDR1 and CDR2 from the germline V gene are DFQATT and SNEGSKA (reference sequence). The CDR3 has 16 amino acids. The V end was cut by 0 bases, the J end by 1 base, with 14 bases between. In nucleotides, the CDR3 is TGCAGTGCTAGAGATACGGCTATCGTAGGCACAGATACGCAGTATTTT. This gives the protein CSARDTAIVGTDTQYF.

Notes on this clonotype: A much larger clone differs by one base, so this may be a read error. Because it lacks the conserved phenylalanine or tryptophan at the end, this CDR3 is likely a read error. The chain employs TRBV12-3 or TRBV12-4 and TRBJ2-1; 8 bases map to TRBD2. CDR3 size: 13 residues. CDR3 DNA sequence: TGTGCTAGTGGACCAGCGGGAGCGGTTGAGCAGTTCTCC. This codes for CASGPAGAVEQFS.

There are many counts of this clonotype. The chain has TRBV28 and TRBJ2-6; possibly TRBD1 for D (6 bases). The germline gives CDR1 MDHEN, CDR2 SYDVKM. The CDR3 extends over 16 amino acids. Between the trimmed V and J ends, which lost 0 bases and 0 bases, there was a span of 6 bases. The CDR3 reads CASSLWDSSGANVLTF. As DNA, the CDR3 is TGTGCCAGCAGTTTATGGGACAGCTCTGGGGCCAACGTCCTGACTTTC.

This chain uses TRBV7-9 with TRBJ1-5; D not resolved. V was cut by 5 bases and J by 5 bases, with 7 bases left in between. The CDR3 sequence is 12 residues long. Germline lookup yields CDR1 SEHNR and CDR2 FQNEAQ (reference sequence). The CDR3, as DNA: TGTGCCAGCAGCCAATACGATCAGCCCCAGCATTTT. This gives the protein CASSQYDQPQHF.

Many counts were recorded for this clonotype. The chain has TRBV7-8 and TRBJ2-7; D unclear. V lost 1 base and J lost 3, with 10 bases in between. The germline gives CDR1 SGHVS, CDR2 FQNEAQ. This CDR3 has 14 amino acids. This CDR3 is CASSLGQAFYEQYF. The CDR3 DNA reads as TGTGCCAGCAGCTTAGGCCAGGCATTCTACGAGCAGTACTTC. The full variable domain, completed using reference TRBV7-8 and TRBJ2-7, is GAGVSQSPRYKVAKRGQDVALRCDPISGHVSLFWYQQALGQGPEFLTYFQNEAQLDKSGLPSDRFFAERPEGSVSTLKIQRTQQEDSAVYLCASSLGQAFYEQYFGPGTRLTVT.

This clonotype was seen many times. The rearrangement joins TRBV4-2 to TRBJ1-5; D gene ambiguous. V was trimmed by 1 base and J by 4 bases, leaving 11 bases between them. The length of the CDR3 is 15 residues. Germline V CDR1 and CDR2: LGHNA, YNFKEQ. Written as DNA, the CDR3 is TGTGCCAGCAGCCAAGGGACGGATGGTAATCAGCCCCAGCATTTT. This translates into CASSQGTDGNQPQHF.

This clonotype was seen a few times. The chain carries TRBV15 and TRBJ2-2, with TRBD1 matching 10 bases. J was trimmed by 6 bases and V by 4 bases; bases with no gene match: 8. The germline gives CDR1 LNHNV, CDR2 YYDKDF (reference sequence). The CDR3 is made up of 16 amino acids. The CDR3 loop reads CATSTRQGARAGELFF. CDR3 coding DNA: TGTGCCACCAGCACCCGACAGGGGGCAAGGGCCGGGGAGCTGTTTTTT.

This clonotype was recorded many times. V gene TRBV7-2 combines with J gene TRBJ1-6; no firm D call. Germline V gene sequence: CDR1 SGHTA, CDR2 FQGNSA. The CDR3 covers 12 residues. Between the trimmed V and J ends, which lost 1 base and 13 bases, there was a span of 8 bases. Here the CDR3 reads CASSLGAGPLHF. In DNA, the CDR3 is TGTGCCAGCAGCTTAGGAGCCGGGCCCCTCCACTTT.

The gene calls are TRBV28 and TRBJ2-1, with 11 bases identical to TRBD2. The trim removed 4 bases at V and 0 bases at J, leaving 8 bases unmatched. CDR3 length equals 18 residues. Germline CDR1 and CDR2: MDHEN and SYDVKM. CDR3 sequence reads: CASSSNLAGGNSYNEQFF. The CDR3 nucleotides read TGTGCCAGCAGTTCTAATTTAGCGGGAGGGAACTCCTACAATGAGCAGTTCTTC. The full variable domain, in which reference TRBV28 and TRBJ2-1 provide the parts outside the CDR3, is DVKVTQSSRYLVKRTGEKVFLECVQDMDHENMFWYRQDPGLGLRLIYFSYDVKMKEKGDIPEGYSVSREKKERFSLILESASTNQTSMYLCASSSNLAGGNSYNEQFFGPGTRLTVL.

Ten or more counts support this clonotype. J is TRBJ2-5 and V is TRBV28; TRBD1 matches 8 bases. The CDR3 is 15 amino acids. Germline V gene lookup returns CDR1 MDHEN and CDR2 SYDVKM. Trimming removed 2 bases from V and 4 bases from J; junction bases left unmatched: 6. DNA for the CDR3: TGTGCCAGCAGTTTAATGGGCGACAGGGGAGAGACCCAGTACTTC. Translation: CASSLMGDRGETQYF.

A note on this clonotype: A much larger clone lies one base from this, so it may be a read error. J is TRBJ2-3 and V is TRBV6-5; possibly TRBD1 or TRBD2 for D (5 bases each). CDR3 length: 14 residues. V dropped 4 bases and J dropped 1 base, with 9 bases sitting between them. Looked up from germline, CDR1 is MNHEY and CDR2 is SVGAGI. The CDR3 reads CASSCVGGTDTQYF. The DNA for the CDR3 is TGTGCCAGCAGTTGCGTGGGGGGCACAGATACGCAGTATTTT.

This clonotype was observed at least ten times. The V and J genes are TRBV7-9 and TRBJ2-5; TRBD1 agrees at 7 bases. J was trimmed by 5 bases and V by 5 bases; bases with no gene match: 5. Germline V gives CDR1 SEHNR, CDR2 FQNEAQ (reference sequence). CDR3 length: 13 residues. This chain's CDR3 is CASSVTGVETQYF. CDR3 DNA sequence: TGTGCCAGCAGCGTAACAGGGGTGGAGACCCAGTACTTC.

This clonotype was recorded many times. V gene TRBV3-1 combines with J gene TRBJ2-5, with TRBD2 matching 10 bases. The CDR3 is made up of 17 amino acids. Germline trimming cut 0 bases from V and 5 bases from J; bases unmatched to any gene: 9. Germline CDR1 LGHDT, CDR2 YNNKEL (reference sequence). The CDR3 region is CASSQDQREGHWETQYF. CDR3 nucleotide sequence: TGTGCCAGCAGCCAAGATCAGCGGGAGGGCCATTGGGAGACCCAGTACTTC.

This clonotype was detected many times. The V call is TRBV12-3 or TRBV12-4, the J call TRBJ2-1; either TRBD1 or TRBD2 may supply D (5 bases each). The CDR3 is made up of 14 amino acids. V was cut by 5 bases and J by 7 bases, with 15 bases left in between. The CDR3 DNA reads TGTGCCAGCAGTGCTAACGGGGCAGGGAATGAGCAGTTCTTC. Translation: CASSANGAGNEQFF.

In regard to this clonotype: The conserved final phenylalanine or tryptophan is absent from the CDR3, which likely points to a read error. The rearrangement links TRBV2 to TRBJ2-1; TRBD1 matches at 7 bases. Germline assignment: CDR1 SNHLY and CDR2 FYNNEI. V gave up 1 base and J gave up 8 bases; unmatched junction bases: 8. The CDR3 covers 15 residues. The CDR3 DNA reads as TGTGCCAGCAGTGAAGACGGACAGGCCGGGGATGAGCAGTTCTTG. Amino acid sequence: CASSEDGQAGDEQFL.

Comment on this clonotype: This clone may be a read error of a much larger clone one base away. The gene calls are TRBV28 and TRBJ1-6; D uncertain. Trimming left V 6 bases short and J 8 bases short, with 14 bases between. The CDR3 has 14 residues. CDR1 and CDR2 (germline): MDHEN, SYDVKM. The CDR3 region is CASSEVGSYSPLHF. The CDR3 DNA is TGTGCCAGCAGCGAAGTAGGGTCCTATTCACCCCTCCACTTT.